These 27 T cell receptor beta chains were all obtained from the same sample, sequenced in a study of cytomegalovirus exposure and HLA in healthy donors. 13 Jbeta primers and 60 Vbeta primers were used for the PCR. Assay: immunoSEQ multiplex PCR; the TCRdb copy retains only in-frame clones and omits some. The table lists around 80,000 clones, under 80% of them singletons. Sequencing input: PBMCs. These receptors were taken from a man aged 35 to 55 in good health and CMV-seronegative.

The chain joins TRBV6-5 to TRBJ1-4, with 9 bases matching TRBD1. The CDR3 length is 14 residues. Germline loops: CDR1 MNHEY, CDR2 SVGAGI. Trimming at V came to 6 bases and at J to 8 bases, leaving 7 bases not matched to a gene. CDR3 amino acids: CASSLGTGREKLFF. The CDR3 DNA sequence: TGTGCCAGCAGCCTCGGGACAGGGAGGGAAAAACTGTTTTTT.

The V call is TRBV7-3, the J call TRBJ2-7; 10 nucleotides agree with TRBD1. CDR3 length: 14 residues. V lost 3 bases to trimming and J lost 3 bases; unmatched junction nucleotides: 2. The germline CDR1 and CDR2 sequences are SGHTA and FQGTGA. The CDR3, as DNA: TGTGCCAGCAGCTTGGGACAGGGGAACTACGAGCAGTACTTC. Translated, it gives CASSLGQGNYEQYF.

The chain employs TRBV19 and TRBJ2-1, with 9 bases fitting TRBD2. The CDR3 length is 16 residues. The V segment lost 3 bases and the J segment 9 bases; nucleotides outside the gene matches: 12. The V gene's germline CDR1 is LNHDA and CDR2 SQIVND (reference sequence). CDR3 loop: CASSMGSRGLAFEQFF. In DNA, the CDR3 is TGTGCCAGTAGTATGGGAAGTCGGGGACTAGCATTTGAGCAGTTCTTC.

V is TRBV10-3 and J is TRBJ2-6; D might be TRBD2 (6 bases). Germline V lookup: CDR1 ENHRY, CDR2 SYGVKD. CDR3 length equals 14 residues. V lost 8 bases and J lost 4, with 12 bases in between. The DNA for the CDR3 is TGTGCCATCGTGGGGGGACCCGGGGCCAACGTCCTGACTTTC. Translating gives CAIVGGPGANVLTF.

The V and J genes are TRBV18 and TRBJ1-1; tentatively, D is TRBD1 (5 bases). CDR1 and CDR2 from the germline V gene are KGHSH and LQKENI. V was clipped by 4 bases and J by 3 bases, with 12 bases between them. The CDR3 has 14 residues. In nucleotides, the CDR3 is TGTGCCAGCTCACTCGACAGTAAGTACACTGAAGCTTTCTTT. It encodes CASSLDSKYTEAFF.

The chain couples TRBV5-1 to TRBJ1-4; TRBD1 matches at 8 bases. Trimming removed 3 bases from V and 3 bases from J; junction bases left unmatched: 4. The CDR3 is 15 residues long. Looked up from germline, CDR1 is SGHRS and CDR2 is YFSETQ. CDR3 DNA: TGCGCCAGCAGCTGGACAGGGCAGCCTAATGAAAAACTGTTTTTT. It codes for CASSWTGQPNEKLFF.

The CDR3 loop reads CASRGAGNNEQFF. CDR3 DNA: TGTGCCAGCCGTGGAGCGGGCAACAATGAGCAGTTCTTC. This chain joins TRBV7-8 and TRBJ2-1; TRBD2 is a possible D gene (6 bases). The CDR3 runs 13 residues. The germline V and J ends were trimmed by 8 bases and 5 bases, with 13 bases remaining between them. Germline loops: CDR1 SGHVS, CDR2 FQNEAQ.

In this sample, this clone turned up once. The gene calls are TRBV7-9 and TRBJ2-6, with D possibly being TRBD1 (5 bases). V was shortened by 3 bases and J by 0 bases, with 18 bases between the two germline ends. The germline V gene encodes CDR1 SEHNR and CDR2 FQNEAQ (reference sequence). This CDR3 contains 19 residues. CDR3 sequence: CASSLQGSDRASGANVLTF. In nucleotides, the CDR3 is TGTGCCAGCAGCTTGCAGGGCTCGGATAGGGCCTCTGGGGCCAACGTCCTGACTTTC.

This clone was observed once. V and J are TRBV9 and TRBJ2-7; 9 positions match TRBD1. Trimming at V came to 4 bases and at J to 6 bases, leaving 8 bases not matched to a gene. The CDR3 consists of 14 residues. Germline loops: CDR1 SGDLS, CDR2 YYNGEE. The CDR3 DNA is TGTGCCAGCAGCCTCGGACAGGGGATTTCCGAGCAGTACTTC. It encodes CASSLGQGISEQYF.

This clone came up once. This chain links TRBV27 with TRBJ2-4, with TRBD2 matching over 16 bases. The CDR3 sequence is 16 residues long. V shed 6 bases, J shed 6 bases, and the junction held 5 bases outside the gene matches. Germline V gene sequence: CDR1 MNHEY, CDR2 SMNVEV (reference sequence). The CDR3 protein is CASRGLAGGNGNIQYF. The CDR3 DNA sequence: TGTGCCAGCAGGGGACTAGCGGGAGGGAATGGAAACATTCAGTACTTC.

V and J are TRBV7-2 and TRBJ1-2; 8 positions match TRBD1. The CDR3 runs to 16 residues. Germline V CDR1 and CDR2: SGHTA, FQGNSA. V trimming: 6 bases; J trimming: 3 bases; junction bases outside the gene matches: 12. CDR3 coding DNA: TGTGCCAGCAGTAGGCAGGGGGCGCGAGGAGACTATGGCTACACCTTC. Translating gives CASSRQGARGDYGYTF.

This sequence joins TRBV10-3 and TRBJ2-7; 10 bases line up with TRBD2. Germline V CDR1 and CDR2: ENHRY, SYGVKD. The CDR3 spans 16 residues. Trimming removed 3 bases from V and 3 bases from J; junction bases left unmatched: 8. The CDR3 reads CAISDGSGRMIYEQYF. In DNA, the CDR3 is TGTGCCATCAGTGACGGTAGCGGGAGGATGATCTACGAGCAGTACTTC.

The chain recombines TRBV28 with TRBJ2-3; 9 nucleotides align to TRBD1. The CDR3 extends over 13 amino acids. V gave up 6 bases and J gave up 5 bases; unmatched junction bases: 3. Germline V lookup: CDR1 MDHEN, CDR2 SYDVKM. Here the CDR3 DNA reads TGTGCCAGCAGCCTGGGACAGGGAGATACGCAGTATTTT. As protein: CASSLGQGDTQYF.

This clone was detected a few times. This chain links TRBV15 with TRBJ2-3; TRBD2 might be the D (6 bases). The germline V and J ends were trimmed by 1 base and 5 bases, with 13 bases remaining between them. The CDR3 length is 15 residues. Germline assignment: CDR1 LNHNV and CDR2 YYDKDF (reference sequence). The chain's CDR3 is CATSRGGNGRDTQYF. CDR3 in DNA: TGTGCCACCAGCAGAGGAGGGAACGGGAGAGATACGCAGTATTTT.

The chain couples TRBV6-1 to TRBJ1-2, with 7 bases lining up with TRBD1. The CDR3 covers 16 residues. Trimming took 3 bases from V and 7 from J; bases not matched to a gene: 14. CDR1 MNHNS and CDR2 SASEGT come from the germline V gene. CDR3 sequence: CASSDLPGQKKGGYTF. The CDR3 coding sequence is TGTGCCAGCAGTGACCTCCCGGGACAGAAAAAGGGTGGCTACACCTTC.

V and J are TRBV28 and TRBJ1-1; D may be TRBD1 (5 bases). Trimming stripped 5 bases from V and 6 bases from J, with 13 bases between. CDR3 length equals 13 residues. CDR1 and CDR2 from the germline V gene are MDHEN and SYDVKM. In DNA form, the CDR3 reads TGTGCCAGCAGTCGGGGGAATGAAGCTGAAGCTTTCTTT. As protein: CASSRGNEAEAFF.

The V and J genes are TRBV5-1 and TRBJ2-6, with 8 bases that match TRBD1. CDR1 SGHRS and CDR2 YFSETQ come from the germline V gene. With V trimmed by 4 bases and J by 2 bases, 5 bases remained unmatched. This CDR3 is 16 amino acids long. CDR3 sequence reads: CASSPTGVAGANVLTF. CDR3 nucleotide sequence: TGCGCCAGCAGCCCGACAGGGGTCGCTGGGGCCAACGTCCTGACTTTC. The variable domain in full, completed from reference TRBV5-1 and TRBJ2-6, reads KAGVTQTPRYLIKTRGQQVTLSCSPISGHRSVSWYQQTPGQGLQFLFEYFSETQRNKGNFPGRFSGRQFSNSRSEMNVSTLELGDSALYLCASSPTGVAGANVLTFGAGSRLTVL.

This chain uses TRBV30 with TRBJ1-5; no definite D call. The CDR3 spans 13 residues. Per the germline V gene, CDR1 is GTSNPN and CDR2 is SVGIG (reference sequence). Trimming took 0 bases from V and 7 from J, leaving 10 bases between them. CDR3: CAWSVVEGQPQHF. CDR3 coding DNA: TGTGCCTGGAGTGTGGTGGAGGGACAGCCCCAGCATTTT.

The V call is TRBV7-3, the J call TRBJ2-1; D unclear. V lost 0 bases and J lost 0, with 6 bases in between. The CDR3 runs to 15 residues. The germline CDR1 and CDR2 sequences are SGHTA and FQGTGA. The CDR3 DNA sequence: TGTGCCAGCAGCTTAACGTCAGACTCCTACAATGAGCAGTTCTTC. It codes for CASSLTSDSYNEQFF.

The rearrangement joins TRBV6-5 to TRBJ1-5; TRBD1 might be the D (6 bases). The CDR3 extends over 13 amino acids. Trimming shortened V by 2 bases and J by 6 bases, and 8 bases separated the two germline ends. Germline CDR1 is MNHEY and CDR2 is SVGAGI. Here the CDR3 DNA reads TGTGCCAGCAGTTACACAGGGTCTCAGCCCCAGCATTTT. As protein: CASSYTGSQPQHF.

CDR3 DNA sequence: TGTGCCAGCAGTTCGACAGGGAGTGGGAGTCAGCCCCAGCATTTT. Protein product: CASSSTGSGSQPQHF. This sequence joins TRBV6-5 and TRBJ1-5, with 7 nucleotides matching TRBD1. The CDR3 is 15 amino acids. Per the germline V gene, CDR1 is MNHEY and CDR2 is SVGAGI. Unmatched junction bases numbered 9, after V lost 4 bases and J lost 6 bases.

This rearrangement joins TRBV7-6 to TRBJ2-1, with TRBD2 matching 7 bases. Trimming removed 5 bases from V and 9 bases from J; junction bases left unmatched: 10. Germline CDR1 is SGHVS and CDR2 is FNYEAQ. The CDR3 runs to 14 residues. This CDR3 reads CASSAGGGMGEQFF. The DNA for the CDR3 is TGTGCCAGCAGCGCTGGGGGAGGGATGGGTGAGCAGTTCTTC. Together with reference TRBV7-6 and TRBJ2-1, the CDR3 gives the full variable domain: GAGVSQSPRYKVTKRGQDVALRCDPISGHVSLYWYRQALGQGPEFLTYFNYEAQQDKSGLPNDRFSAERPEGSISTLTIQRTEQRDSAMYRCASSAGGGMGEQFFGPGTRLTVL.

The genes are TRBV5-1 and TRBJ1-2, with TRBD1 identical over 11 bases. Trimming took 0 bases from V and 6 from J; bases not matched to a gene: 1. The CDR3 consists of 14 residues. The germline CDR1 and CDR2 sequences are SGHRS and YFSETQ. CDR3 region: CASSLGTGGDGYTF. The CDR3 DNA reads TGCGCCAGCAGCTTGGGGACAGGGGGCGATGGCTACACCTTC.

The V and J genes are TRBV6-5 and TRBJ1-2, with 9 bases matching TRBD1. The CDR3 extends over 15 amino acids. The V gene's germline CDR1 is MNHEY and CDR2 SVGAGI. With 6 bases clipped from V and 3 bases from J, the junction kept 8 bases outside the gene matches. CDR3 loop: CASRIQGAGDYGYTF. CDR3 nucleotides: TGTGCCAGCAGGATACAGGGGGCGGGTGACTATGGCTACACCTTC.

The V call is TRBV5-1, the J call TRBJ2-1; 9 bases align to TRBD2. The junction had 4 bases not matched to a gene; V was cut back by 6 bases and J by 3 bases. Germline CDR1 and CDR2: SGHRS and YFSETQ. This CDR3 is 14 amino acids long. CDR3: CASKASGDYNEQFF. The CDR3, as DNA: TGCGCCAGCAAGGCTAGCGGGGACTACAATGAGCAGTTCTTC. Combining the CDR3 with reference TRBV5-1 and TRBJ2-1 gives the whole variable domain KAGVTQTPRYLIKTRGQQVTLSCSPISGHRSVSWYQQTPGQGLQFLFEYFSETQRNKGNFPGRFSGRQFSNSRSEMNVSTLELGDSALYLCASKASGDYNEQFFGPGTRLTVL.

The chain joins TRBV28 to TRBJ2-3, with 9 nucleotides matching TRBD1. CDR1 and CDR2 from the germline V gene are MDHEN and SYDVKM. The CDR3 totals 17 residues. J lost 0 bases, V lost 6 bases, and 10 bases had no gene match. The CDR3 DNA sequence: TGTGCCAGCAGGACCGGGACAGGGACACCTAGCACAGATACGCAGTATTTT. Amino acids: CASRTGTGTPSTDTQYF.

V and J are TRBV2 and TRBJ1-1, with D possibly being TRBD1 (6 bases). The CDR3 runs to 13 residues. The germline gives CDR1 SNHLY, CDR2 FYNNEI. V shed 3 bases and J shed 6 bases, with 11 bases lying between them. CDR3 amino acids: CASSDRGRSEAFF. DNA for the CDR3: TGTGCCAGCAGTGACAGGGGAAGGTCTGAAGCTTTCTTT.